The text below deals with one TCR beta chain. This clone was counted only a few times. The clone's antigen remains unknown. The input lacks base qualities; no much larger clone sits a single base away. Patients with autoimmune disease history or receiving systemic immunosuppression were excluded from the trial. Peripheral blood for TCR sequencing was collected from all dose cohorts at baseline, on cycle 4 day 1, and on cycle 7 day 1. The samples were taken from a phase I, first-in-human, multicenter, open-label dose-escalation trial of ivuxolimab. The trial enrolled adults with locally advanced or metastatic head and neck squamous cell, hepatocellular, melanoma or renal cell carcinoma. Before TCR sequencing, CD4+ and CD8+ T cells were separately sorted from peripheral blood. Genomic DNA was isolated from the sorted cells so that the TCRbeta CDR3 region could be sequenced. TCRbeta CDR3 regions were sequenced using the immunoSEQ Assay. In TCRdb, the immuneACCESS table is reduced to in-frame sequences with V and J assigned. These tables do not hold every clone; where another copy was compared, an unresolved V gene accounts for under half, and the others remain unexplained. The sample table holds 57,000 or so clones, of which about 90% were seen once. The ten most abundant clones make up about 14% of the sample.

The data were obtained in a study of OX40 agonist ivuxolimab in advanced cancers. About the investigation overall: Ivuxolimab, which targeted the costimulatory receptor OX40 (CD134), was an agonistic, fully human IgG2 monoclonal antibody. Intravenous ivuxolimab was administered to patients every 2 weeks at six dose levels: 0.01, 0.1, 0.3, 1.5, 3 and 10 mg/kg. Of the approximately 54 patients in dose escalation, 19 had hepatocellular carcinoma, some 15 had melanoma, 9 had renal cell carcinoma and 9 had head and neck cancer. A male proportion of under 85% and a mean age of roughly 55 years, ranging from about 20 to 79, were recorded for the dose-escalation cohort. Patients were allowed to have had prior anti-PD-1, anti-PD-L1 or anti-CTLA-4 therapy, and 40% to 45% of the dose-escalation patients had previously received checkpoint inhibitors. Three dose-escalation patients achieved partial responses, one with hepatocellular carcinoma and two with cutaneous melanoma. The point of sequencing TCRbeta in the periphery was to test whether ivuxolimab changed TCR sequence diversity and drove clonal T-cell expansion. The paper describes the monotherapy dose-escalation part (N of about 52 patients) of the phase I trial of ivuxolimab.

Findings and caveats that apply to the study as a whole: After ivuxolimab, expanded clones were on average more numerous among CD8+ T cells than among CD4+ T cells. At doses from 0.1 to 3.0 mg/kg, clonal expansion was seen in both CD4+ and CD8+ blood T cells between baseline and week 6. The antigen specificity of the clonally expanded peripheral T cells was not determined. Low levels of normalized T-cell clonal expansion were also seen in some patients who did not respond. In the 0.1-3.0 mg/kg groups, partial responders had among the lowest normalized peripheral clonal expansion, particularly in CD8+ T cells.

The sample was CD4+ or CD8+ T cells sorted from blood, taken in a trial of the OX40 agonist ivuxolimab. This clonotype originated in an adult with an advanced solid tumor such as melanoma, head and neck, liver or kidney cancer.

The nucleotide sequence is TGTGCCAGCACCCCGGGACAGGGAAGGTTACAGTACTTC. Translated, it reads CASTPGQGRLQYF. Recombination joined TRBV28 with TRBJ2-4; TRBD1 aligns with 9 central bases. CDR1 and CDR2, looked up from the germline V gene, are MDHEN and SYDVKM. Ends trimmed: V by 7 bases, J by 13 bases; bases unmatched to a gene: 11. Its CDR3 holds 13 amino acids, cysteine through phenylalanine. The CDR3 DNA has 39 bases and is translated from base 1.